This TCR beta chain was sequenced during a study of blood T cell repertoires in COVID-19. Study-wide context: T cells, B-cell-depleted T cells, or PBMCs supplied cDNA or gDNA.

Original methodology: Estimation of nucleated cell counts was performed using reference gene primer amplification. Data came from immunoSEQ multiplex PCR; TCRdb stores just in-frame clones and leaves some out. V and J calls and clone size follow that table, whereas D and trimming were derived from the DNA. The table shows about 53,000 clones, with roughly 82% occurring only once. This CDR3 spans 17 amino acids. V was pared by 1 base and J by 0 bases, with 13 bases between. The germline V gene has CDR1 LNHDA and CDR2 SQIVND (reference sequence). The rearrangement links TRBV19 to TRBJ1-5, with D tentatively TRBD1 (6 bases). Input material: peripheral blood. The TCR comes from a woman aged 60 to 75 with acute or convalescent COVID-19. For the CDR3, the DNA is TGTGCCAGTAGTATAGGGAGGACAGCAACTAGCAATCAGCCCCAGCATTTT. Protein product: CASSIGRTATSNQPQHF. The whole variable domain, filled in from reference TRBV19 and TRBJ1-5, reads DGGITQSPKYLFRKEGQNVTLSCEQNLNHDAMYWYRQDPGQGLRLIYYSQIVNDFQKGDIAEGYSVSREKKESFPLTVTSAQKNPTAFYLCASSIGRTATSNQPQHFGDGTRLSIL.